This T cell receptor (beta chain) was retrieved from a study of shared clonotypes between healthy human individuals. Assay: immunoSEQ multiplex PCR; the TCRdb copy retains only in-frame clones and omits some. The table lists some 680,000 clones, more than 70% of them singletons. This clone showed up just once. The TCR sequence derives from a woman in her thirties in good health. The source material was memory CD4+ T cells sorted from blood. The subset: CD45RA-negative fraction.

The CDR3: CASSQATPSLAKNIQYF. The CDR3 bases are TGTGCCAGCAGCCAGGCCACCCCGTCCCTAGCCAAAAACATTCAGTACTTC. The gene calls are TRBV4-2 and TRBJ2-4; D is uncertain. The V end lost 3 bases, the J end lost 0 bases, and 15 bases lay between the germline ends. The CDR3 is made up of 17 amino acids. CDR1 LGHNA and CDR2 YNFKEQ come from the germline V gene.